Described below is a single T cell receptor (beta chain) sequence and its context. As yet, its antigen is unknown. The sample belongs to a study of cytomegalovirus exposure and HLA in healthy donors. The study ran its PCR with 60 Vbeta and 13 Jbeta primers. Sequencing was performed with immunoSEQ multiplex PCR; in TCRdb, only in-frame clones are kept and a portion is missing. The data hold more than 60,000 clones, with around four fifths observed a single time. General observations from the study: Other equally common chains were less clonally expanded than HLA-associated TCR beta chains, a later analysis showed. Presence/absence results assume similar sequencing depth per donor, which may not hold.

This sequence originates from a male donor in good health and CMV-seropositive. The specimen sequenced was PBMCs.

CDR3 residues: CASSRTGEQYNEQFF. In DNA, the CDR3 is TGCGCCAGCAGCCGTACAGGGGAGCAATACAATGAGCAGTTCTTC. The J gene is TRBJ2-1, the V gene TRBV5-1; 7 bases line up with TRBD1. The junction had 8 bases not matched to a gene; V was cut back by 4 bases and J by 4 bases. Germline lookup yields CDR1 SGHRS and CDR2 YFSETQ. This CDR3 has 15 amino acids.